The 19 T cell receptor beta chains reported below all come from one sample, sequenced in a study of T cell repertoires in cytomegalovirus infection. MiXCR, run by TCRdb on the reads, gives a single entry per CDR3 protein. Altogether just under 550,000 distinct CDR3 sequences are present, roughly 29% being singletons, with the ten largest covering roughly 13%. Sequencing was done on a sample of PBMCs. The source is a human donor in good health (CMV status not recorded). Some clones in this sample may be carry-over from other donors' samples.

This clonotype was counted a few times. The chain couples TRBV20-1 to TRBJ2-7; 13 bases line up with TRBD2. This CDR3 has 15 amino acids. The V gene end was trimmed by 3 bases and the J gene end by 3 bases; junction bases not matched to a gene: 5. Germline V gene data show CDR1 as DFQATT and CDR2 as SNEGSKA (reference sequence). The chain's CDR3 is CSASPGLAGRYEQYF. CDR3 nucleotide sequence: TGCAGTGCTAGCCCGGGACTAGCGGGACGCTACGAGCAGTACTTC.

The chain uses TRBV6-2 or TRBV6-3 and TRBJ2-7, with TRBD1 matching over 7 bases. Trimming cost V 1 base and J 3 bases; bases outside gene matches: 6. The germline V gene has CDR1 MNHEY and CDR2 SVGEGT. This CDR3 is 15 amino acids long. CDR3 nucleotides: TGTGCCAGCAGTTACTTGGGACAGAGTTTCTACGAGCAGTACGTC. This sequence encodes CASSYLGQSFYEQYV.

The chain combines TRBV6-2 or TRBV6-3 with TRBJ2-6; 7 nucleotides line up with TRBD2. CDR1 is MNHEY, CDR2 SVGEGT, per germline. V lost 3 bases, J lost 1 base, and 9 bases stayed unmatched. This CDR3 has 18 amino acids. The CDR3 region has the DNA TGTGCCAGCAGTTATACAGCGGGAAGCTCTTCTGGGGCCAACGTCCTGACTTTC. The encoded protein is CASSYTAGSSSGANVLTF.

CDR3 region: CASSRTGRDYGYTF. CDR3 sequence (DNA): TGTGCCAGCAGTCGGACAGGGAGGGACTATGGCTACACCTTC. The chain has TRBV12-3 or TRBV12-4 and TRBJ1-2; 8 bases agree with TRBD1. Trimming at V came to 5 bases and at J to 3 bases, leaving 5 bases not matched to a gene. The CDR3 sequence is 14 residues long.

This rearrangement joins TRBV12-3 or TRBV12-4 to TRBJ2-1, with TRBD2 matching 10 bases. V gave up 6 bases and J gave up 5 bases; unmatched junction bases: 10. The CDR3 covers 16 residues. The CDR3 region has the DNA TGTGCCAGCAGCGATAAAGGACTAGCGGTAAACAATGAGCAGTTCTTC. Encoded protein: CASSDKGLAVNNEQFF.

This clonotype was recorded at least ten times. CDR3 residues: CASSLRTASSRTQYF. The CDR3 nucleotides read TGTGCCAGCAGCCTCCGGACAGCAAGTTCTAGGACCCAGTACTTC. J is TRBJ2-5 and V is TRBV7-2, with D perhaps TRBD1 (6 bases). The CDR3 has 15 residues. V lost 5 bases, J lost 7 bases, and 20 bases lay in between. Germline V gives CDR1 SGHTA, CDR2 FQGNSA.

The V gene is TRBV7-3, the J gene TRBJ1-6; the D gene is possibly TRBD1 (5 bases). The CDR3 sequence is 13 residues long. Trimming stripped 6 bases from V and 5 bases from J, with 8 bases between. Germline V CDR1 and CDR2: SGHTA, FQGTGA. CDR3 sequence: CASRDKNNSPLHF. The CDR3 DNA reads TGTGCCAGCAGGGACAAAAATAATTCACCCCTCCACTTT.

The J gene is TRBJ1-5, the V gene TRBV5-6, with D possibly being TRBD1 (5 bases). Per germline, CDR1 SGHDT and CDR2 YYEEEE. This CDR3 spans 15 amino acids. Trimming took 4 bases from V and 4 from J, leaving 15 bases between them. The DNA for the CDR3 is TGTGCCAGCAGCCGGGGCTACGGGGGGAATCAGCCCCAGCATTTT. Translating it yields CASSRGYGGNQPQHF.

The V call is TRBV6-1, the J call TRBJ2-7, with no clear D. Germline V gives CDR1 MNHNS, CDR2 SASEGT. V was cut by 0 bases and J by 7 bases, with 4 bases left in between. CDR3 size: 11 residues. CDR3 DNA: TGTGCCAGCAGTGAAGCTCGGGAGCAGTACTTC. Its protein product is CASSEAREQYF.

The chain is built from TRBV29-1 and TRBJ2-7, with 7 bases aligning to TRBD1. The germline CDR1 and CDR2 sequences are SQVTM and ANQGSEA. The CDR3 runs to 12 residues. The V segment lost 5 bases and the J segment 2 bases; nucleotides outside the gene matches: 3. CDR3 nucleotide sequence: TGCAGCGTTCAAGGGACAGCCTACGAGCAGTACTTC. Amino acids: CSVQGTAYEQYF.

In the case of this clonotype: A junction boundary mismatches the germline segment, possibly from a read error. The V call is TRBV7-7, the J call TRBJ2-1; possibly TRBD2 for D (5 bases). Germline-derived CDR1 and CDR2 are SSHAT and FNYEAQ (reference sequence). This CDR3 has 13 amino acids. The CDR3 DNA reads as TGTGCTAGCAGCTCGAACTCGGGGTATGAGCAGTTCTTC. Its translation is CASSSNSGYEQFF.

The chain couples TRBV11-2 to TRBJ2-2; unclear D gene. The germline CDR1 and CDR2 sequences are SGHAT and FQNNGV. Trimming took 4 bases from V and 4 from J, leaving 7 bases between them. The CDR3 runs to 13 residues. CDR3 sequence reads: CASSSDLTGELFF. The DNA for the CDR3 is TGTGCCAGCAGCTCGGATCTCACCGGGGAGCTGTTTTTT.

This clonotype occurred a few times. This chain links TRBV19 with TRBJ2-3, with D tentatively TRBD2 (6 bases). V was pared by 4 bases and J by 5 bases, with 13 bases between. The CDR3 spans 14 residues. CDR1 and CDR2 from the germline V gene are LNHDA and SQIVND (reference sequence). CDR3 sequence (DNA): TGTGCCAGTAGTAGGGGGGATCGGGGAGATACGCAGTATTTT. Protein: CASSRGDRGDTQYF.

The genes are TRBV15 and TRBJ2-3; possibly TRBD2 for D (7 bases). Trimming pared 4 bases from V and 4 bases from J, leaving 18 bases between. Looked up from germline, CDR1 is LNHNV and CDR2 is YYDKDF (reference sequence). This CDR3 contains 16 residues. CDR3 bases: TGTGCCACCAGCACGTTCCTCGGGGGGCGGGCAGATACGCAGTATTTT. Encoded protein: CATSTFLGGRADTQYF. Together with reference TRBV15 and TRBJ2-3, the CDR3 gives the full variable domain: DAMVIQNPRYQVTQFGKPVTLSCSQTLNHNVMYWYQQKSSQAPKLLFHYYDKDFNNEADTPDNFQSRRPNTSFCFLDIRSPGLGDTAMYLCATSTFLGGRADTQYFGPGTRLTVL.

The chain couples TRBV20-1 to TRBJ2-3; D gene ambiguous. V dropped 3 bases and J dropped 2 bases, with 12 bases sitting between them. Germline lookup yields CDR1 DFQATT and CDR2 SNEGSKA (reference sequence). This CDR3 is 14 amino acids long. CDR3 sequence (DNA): TGCAGTGCTAGTCTTGGCCTTAACACAGATACGCAGTATTTT. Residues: CSASLGLNTDTQYF.

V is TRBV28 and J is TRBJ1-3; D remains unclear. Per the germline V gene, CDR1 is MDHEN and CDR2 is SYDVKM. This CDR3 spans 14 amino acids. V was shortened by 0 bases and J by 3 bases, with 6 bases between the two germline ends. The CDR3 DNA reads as TGTGCCAGCAGTTTATGGAGGGTTGGAAACACCATATATTTT. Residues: CASSLWRVGNTIYF. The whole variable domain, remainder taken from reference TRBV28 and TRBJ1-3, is DVKVTQSSRYLVKRTGEKVFLECVQDMDHENMFWYRQDPGLGLRLIYFSYDVKMKEKGDIPEGYSVSREKKERFSLILESASTNQTSMYLCASSLWRVGNTIYFGEGSWLTVV.

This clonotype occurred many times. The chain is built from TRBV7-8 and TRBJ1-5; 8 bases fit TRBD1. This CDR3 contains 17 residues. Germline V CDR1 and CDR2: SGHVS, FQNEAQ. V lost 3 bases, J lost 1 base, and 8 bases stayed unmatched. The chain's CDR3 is CASSFTVRQGSNQPQHF. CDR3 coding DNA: TGTGCCAGCAGCTTTACTGTTCGACAGGGGAGCAATCAGCCCCAGCATTTT.

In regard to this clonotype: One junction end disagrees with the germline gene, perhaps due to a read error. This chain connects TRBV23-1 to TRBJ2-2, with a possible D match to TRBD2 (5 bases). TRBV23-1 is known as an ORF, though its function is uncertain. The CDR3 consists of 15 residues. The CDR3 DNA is TGCGCCAACAGTCAATCCGGGGTTTGGGCCGGGGAGCTGTTTTTT. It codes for CANSQSGVWAGELFF.

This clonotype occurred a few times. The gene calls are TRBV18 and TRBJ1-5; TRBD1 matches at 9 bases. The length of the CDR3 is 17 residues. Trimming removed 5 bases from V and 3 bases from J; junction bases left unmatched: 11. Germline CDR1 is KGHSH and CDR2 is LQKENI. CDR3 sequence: CASSNDNGTGINQPQHF. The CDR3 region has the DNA TGTGCCAGCTCAAATGACAACGGGACAGGGATCAATCAGCCCCAGCATTTT.